This T cell receptor beta chain was documented in a study of vaccination and CD4 T cells after COVID-19. Overall study context: Cultures serving as controls received a peptide pool (CEFX or HIV-1 Nef) or no peptide.

CDR1 and CDR2 (germline): LNHDA, SQIVND (reference sequence). V gave up 3 bases and J gave up 4 bases, with 16 bases separating them. The CDR3 consists of 17 residues. Comments on this clonotype: The target antigen is unknown.

Treatment reported: approximately 9-day PBMC culture with coronavirus spike peptide pools or control peptides (ViraFEST assay). ViraFEST used peptide pools to expand antigen-specific T cells and subsequently sequenced their TCRs. Sequencing of cultured CD4+ T cell DNA used the Oncomine TCR Beta short-read assay. MiXCR was run by TCRdb on the PCR reads, yielding one entry per CDR3 protein. Among approximately 8,100 distinct CDR3 sequences listed, 61% were seen once. The clonotype was recovered from a human donor with COVID-19. The starting material was cultured CD4+ T cells from blood, obtained after SARS-CoV-2 vaccination. V gene TRBV19 combines with J gene TRBJ2-6; possible D gene TRBD2, 6 bases. The CDR3 bases are TGTGCCAGTAGTATGCCGGGACTTGGAGCGGGGGCCAACGTCCTGACTTTC. This gives the protein CASSMPGLGAGANVLTF. The full variable domain, its missing parts supplied by reference TRBV19 and TRBJ2-6, is DGGITQSPKYLFRKEGQNVTLSCEQNLNHDAMYWYRQDPGQGLRLIYYSQIVNDFQKGDIAEGYSVSREKKESFPLTVTSAQKNPTAFYLCASSMPGLGAGANVLTFGAGSRLTVL.